Sequencing of this T cell receptor (delta chain) was carried out in a study of DNA immune sequencing with unique molecular identifiers (dated by TCRdb to the early 2020s). General notes on the study: Immunomagnetic cell separation was used to enrich gammadelta T cells from buffy coats, and the genomic DNA of the enriched gammadelta T cells was then sequenced. Fluorescence-activated cell sorting was used to enrich gammadelta T cells from PBMC of over nine healthy individuals. In the comparison of enriched versus non-enriched samples, 90 to 100 ng of enriched gammadelta T-cell DNA and around 1 ug of non-enriched PBMC DNA were sequenced. The study developed and validated an ultrasensitive DNA-based TRD repertoire sequencing method using PCR-introduced unique molecular identifiers. Validation of the method was performed on synthetic reference molecules and on blood samples from healthy individuals. All donors were healthy people, and about 11 of the donors were profiled using sorted gammadelta T cells from peripheral blood. Results the study describes overall, beyond this receptor: Novel TRD sequences not targeted by the primers cannot be detected by the primer-based approach. Variation in TRD repertoire diversity was observed between healthy donors, with several donors found to be highly oligoclonal, in that the top 5 clonotypes exceeded half of productive molecules. Among clonotypes in healthy donors, TRDV2 paired with TRDJ1 was identified as the most common TRD rearrangement.

According to the germline V gene, CDR1 reads GEAIGNYY and CDR2 reads EKD. CDR3 length: 15 amino acids, cysteine to phenylalanine. Of the read, only the CDR3 DNA is kept; its 45 bases are in frame from base 1. As concerns this clone: Its antigen is currently not known. This likely came from a read error, as a far larger clone is one base away. Other DNA sequences of this sample code for an identical CDR3.

Libraries were prepared through multiplex PCR. A 32-plex assay amplified the genomic DNA, with primers for all 8 TRDV and 4 TRDJ genes spanning the CDR3. A 12-nucleotide UMI was introduced during roughly 3 barcoding PCR cycles, after which a second PCR was performed with Illumina adapter primers. AMPure XP beads were used for library purification, and library quality was checked on a Fragment Analyzer with the HS NGS Fragment kit. The sequencing was run with an Illumina MiniSeq mid-output kit, including approximately 20% PhiX, and 150 cycles of paired-end reads. In the paper's pipeline: Reads were processed with MIGEC version 1.2.9 to group reads by UMI and build error-corrected consensus sequences. For post-processing, modified scripts from VDJtools version 1.2.1 were used together with the tcR R package. For TCRdb, the public reads were processed anew by CATT, and duplicate DNA sequences were folded into one row. TCRdb, not the authors, supplied the V and J calls. Recorded for this sample are some 4,300 delta-chain clones; roughly 13% of them occurred a single time. The top ten clonotypes cover about 50% of the sample.

The sequenced sample was gamma-delta T cells enriched from blood buffy coat, or unenriched PBMCs (not recorded which). This sequence originates from a human donor in good health. The chain is assembled from TRDV2 and TRDJ1, and 7 junction bases match TRDD3. The CDR3 is CACDLLGTDTDKLIF. The base sequence is TGTGCGTGTGACCTACTGGGGACAGACACCGATAAACTCATCTTT.